These 5 T cell receptor beta chains share one sample of origin, sequenced in a study of blood T cell repertoires in COVID-19. Repertoires were generated with immunoSEQ multiplex PCR, while TCRdb's copy carries only in-frame clones and drops some. The repertoire holds almost 250,000 clones, 65% to 90% seen once, with approximately 9.6% in the top ten. Source material: PBMCs or T cells enriched from blood (not recorded which). All receptors derive from a woman aged 50 to 60 with acute COVID-19.

The chain employs TRBV2 and TRBJ1-5; tentative D call: TRBD1 (6 bases). The CDR3 is 16 residues long. V gave up 6 bases and J gave up 1 base, with 16 bases separating them. The germline V gene encodes CDR1 SNHLY and CDR2 FYNNEI. The CDR3 DNA sequence: TGTGCCAGCAGCGTACAGGGCGTCCGGAGCAATCAGCCCCAGCATTTT. This codes for CASSVQGVRSNQPQHF.

This chain links TRBV6-6 with TRBJ1-1; TRBD1 is a possible D gene (6 bases). V was trimmed by 7 bases and J by 6 bases, leaving 15 bases between them. From germline, CDR1 is MNHNY and CDR2 SVGAGI (reference sequence). The CDR3 is made up of 13 amino acids. CDR3 DNA sequence: TGTGCCAGCACCCCTCAGGGGATCGCTGAAGCTTTCTTT. Translated, it gives CASTPQGIAEAFF.

V gene TRBV7-6 combines with J gene TRBJ1-2, with a weak D call TRBD1 (6 bases). Trimming removed 0 bases from V and 6 bases from J, with 14 bases in between. The length of the CDR3 is 15 residues. Germline assignment: CDR1 SGHVS and CDR2 FNYEAQ. The CDR3 region is CASSLASARGDGYTF. DNA of the CDR3: TGTGCCAGCAGCTTAGCGTCAGCCAGGGGCGATGGCTACACCTTC.

The chain uses TRBV7-2 and TRBJ1-3; D is undetermined. The CDR3 loop spans 13 amino acids. From germline, CDR1 is SGHTA and CDR2 FQGNSA. V lost 4 bases and J 3 bases, leaving 7 bases between the germline ends. The CDR3 bases are TGTGCCAGCAGCTCTTACTTTGGAAACACCATATATTTT. This gives the protein CASSSYFGNTIYF.

The chain links TRBV4-3 to TRBJ2-3, with TRBD1 matching 9 bases. The CDR3 loop spans 15 amino acids. CDR1 is LGHNA, CDR2 YSLEER, per germline. J lost 7 bases, V lost 1 base, and 6 bases had no gene match. CDR3 amino acids: CASSQVGQGPHTQYF. The DNA for the CDR3 is TGCGCCAGCAGCCAAGTCGGACAGGGGCCCCATACGCAGTATTTT.